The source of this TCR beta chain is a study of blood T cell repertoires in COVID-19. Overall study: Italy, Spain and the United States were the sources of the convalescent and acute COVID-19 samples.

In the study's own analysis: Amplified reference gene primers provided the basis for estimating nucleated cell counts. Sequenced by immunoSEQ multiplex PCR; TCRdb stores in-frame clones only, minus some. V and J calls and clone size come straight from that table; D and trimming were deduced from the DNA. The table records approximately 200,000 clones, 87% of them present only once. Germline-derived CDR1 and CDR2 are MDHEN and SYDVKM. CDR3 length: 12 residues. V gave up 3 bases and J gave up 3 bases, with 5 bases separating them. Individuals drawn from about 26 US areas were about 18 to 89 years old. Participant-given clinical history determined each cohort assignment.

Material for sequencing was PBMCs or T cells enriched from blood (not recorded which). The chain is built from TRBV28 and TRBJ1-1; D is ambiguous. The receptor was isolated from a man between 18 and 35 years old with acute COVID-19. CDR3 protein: CASSFSYTEAFF. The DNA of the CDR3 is TGTGCCAGCAGTTTCTCCTACACTGAAGCTTTCTTT.